This paragraph covers one T cell receptor (beta chain) sequence. Each subset's genomic DNA was split evenly across several immunoSEQ plates. The data were produced by immunoSEQ multiplex PCR, yet TCRdb's version contains in-frame clones alone and is incomplete. The profile shows about 500,000 clones, roughly three quarters of them singletons. The record originates from a study of shared clonotypes between healthy human individuals. Study context: Those who served as donors were a couple of women and a few men between the ages of 18 and 49.

All donors were healthy HIV-negative adults lacking recent acute infections or vaccinations. Donors comprised only Caucasian adults living in Nashville, Tennessee. CDR3 length equals 14 residues. J lost 3 bases, V lost 4 bases, and 7 bases had no gene match. The germline V gene has CDR1 SQVTM and CDR2 ANQGSEA. The material sequenced was PBMCs. The chain is built from TRBV29-1 and TRBJ2-7; 9 nucleotides match TRBD1. This TCR came from a woman in her thirties or forties in good health. Some clones in this sample may be carry-over from other donors' samples. The CDR3 protein is CSVVRDREIYEQYF. CDR3 in DNA: TGCAGCGTTGTCCGGGACAGGGAAATCTACGAGCAGTACTTC.